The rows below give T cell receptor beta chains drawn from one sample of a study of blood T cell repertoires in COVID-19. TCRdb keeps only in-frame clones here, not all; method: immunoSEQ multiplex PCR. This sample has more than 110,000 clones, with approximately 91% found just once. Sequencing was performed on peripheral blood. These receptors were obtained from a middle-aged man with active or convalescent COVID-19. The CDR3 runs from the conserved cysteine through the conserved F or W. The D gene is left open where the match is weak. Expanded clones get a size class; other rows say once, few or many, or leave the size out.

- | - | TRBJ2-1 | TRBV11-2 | CASSLGGVASNPYNEQFF | TGTGCCAGCAGCTTAGGGGGGGTAGCTTCAAATCCCTACAATGAGCAGTTCTTC
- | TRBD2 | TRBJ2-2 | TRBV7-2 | CASSPSGGNTGELFF | TGTGCCAGCAGTCCCAGCGGGGGCAACACCGGGGAGCTGTTTTTT
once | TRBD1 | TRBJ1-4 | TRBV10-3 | CAISKDRAATNEKLFF | TGTGCCATCAGTAAGGACAGGGCTGCAACTAATGAAAAACTGTTTTTT
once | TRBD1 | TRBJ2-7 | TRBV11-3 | CASSEGQGYEQYF | TGTGCCAGCAGCGAGGGACAGGGGTACGAGCAGTACTTC
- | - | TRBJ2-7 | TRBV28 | CASSSSSLMVFYEQYF | TGTGCCAGCAGTTCTAGTAGTCTCATGGTTTTCTACGAGCAGTACTTC
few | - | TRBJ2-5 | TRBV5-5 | CASSLLGAGWAETQYF | TGTGCCAGCAGCTTGTTAGGGGCCGGCTGGGCAGAGACCCAGTACTTC
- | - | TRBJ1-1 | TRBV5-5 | CASSLVGQGLMTEAFF | TGTGCCAGCAGCTTGGTCGGGCAGGGGTTGATGACTGAAGCTTTCTTT
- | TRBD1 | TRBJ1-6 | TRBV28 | CASSLYRRGDSPLHF | TGTGCCAGCAGTTTATATCGCAGGGGGGATTCACCCCTCCACTTT
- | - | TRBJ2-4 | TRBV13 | CASSLEGWDITPLAKNIQYF | TGTGCCAGCAGCTTAGAGGGGTGGGACATAACGCCATTAGCCAAAAACATTCAGTACTTC
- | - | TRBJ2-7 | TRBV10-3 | CAIAETDRSYEQYF | TGTGCCATCGCCGAGACAGACCGCTCCTACGAGCAGTACTTC
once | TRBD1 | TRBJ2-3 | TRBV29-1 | CSVDRGGTGGSTRDTQYF | TGCAGCGTTGACCGAGGGGGGACAGGGGGTTCCACCAGGGATACGCAGTATTTT
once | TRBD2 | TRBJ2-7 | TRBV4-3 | CASSQDRGSGSEQYF | TGCGCCAGCAGCCAAGATCGTGGTAGCGGGAGCGAGCAGTACTTC
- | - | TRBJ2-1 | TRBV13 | CASSDRQAYNEQFF | TGTGCCAGCAGCGATAGACAGGCCTACAATGAGCAGTTCTTC
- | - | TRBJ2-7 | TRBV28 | CASSLGPEQYF | TGTGCCAGCAGTTTAGGCCCGGAGCAGTACTTC
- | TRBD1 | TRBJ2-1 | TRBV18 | CASSATGGGYNEQFF | TGTGCCAGCTCGGCCACAGGGGGCGGCTACAATGAGCAGTTCTTC
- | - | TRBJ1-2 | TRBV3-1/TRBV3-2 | CASSQVRAQGYTF | TGTGCCAGCAGCCAAGTGAGGGCGCAGGGCTACACCTTC
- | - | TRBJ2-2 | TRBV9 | CASSQGPGNTGELFF | TGTGCCAGCAGCCAGGGCCCAGGGAACACCGGGGAGCTGTTTTTT
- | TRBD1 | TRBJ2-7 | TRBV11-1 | CASSPPSTGYGYEQYF | TGTGCCAGCAGCCCCCCCTCGACAGGGTACGGTTACGAGCAGTACTTC
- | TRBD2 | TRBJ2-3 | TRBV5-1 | CASSLYTSGTDTQYF | TGCGCCAGCAGCTTGTATACTAGCGGAACAGATACGCAGTATTTT
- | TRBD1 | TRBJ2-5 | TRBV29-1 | CSARGHQETQYF | TGCAGCGCCAGGGGGCATCAAGAGACCCAGTACTTC
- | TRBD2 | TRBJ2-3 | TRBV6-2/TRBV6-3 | CASSYLAGFSTDTQYF | TGTGCCAGCAGTTACTTAGCGGGTTTTAGCACAGATACGCAGTATTTT
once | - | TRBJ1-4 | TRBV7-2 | CASSLSGANEKLFF | TGTGCCAGCAGCTTGAGCGGGGCTAATGAAAAACTGTTTTTT
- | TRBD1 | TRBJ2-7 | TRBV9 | CASSVGATGTYEQYF | TGTGCCAGCAGCGTAGGGGCGACAGGGACCTACGAGCAGTACTTC
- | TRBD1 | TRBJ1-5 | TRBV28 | CASSFPHYRGHQPQHF | TGTGCCAGCAGTTTTCCCCACTATAGGGGGCACCAGCCCCAGCATTTT
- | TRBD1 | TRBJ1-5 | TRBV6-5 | CASGDRVTSNQPQHF | TGTGCCAGCGGGGACAGGGTCACCAGCAATCAGCCCCAGCATTTT
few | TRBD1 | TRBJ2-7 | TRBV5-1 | CASRSSANRGVYEQYF | TGCGCCAGCAGGAGTAGCGCCAACAGGGGGGTCTACGAGCAGTACTTC
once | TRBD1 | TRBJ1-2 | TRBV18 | CASSHRGLGYGYTF | TGTGCCAGCTCACACAGGGGCCTGGGCTATGGCTACACCTTC
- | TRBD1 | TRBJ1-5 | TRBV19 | CASSIPRQGVQPQHF | TGTGCCAGTAGTATTCCCCGACAGGGGGTTCAGCCCCAGCATTTT
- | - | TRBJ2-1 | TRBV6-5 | CASRVTVDEQFF | TGTGCCAGCAGGGTGACAGTAGATGAGCAGTTCTTC
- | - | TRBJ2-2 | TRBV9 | CASRSRYDGELFF | TGTGCCAGCAGAAGCCGGTACGACGGGGAGCTGTTTTTT
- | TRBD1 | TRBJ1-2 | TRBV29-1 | CSVGQGDGYTF | TGCAGCGTAGGACAGGGCGATGGCTACACCTTC
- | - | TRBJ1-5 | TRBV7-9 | CASSTVRGDGNQPQHF | TGTGCCAGCAGCACAGTGCGGGGGGACGGAAATCAGCCCCAGCATTTT
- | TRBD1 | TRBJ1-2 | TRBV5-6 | CASSLSRGLGYGYTF | TGTGCCAGCAGCTTGTCCAGGGGGCTCGGCTATGGCTACACCTTC
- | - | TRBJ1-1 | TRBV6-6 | CASSYSGRTEAFF | TGTGCCAGCAGTTACTCAGGGAGAACTGAAGCTTTCTTT
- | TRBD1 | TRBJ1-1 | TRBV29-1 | CSVYRGNTEAFF | TGCAGCGTATACAGGGGGAACACTGAAGCTTTCTTT
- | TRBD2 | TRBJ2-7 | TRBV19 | CASSIGTSGEQYF | TGTGCCAGTAGTATCGGGACTAGCGGCGAGCAGTACTTC
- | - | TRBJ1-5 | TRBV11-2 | CASSLGTVNQPQHF | TGTGCCAGCAGCTTAGGCACGGTCAATCAGCCCCAGCATTTT
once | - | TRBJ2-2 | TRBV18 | CASSPTVTGELFF | TGTGCCAGCTCACCAACAGTGACCGGGGAGCTGTTTTTT
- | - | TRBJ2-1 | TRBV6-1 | CASSDPRDFSYNEQFF | TGTGCCAGCAGTGATCCCCGGGACTTCTCCTACAATGAGCAGTTCTTC
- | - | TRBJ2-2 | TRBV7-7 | CASRRLNTGELFF | TGTGCTAGCAGGCGACTTAACACCGGGGAGCTGTTTTTT
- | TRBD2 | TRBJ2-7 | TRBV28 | CASSGTSYEQYF | TGTGCCAGCAGTGGGACTAGCTACGAGCAGTACTTC
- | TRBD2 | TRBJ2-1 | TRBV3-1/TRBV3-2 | CASSPWTSGRGQFF | TGTGCCAGCAGCCCCTGGACTAGCGGGAGGGGGCAGTTCTTC
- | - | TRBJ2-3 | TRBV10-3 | CAISENGGKSTDTQYF | TGTGCCATCAGTGAAAATGGGGGGAAGAGCACAGATACGCAGTATTTT
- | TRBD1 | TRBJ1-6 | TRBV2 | CASTMTGDNNSPLHF | TGTGCCAGCACAATGACAGGGGATAATAATTCACCCCTCCACTTT
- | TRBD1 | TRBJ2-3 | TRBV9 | CASSVAQGVSTDTQYF | TGTGCCAGCAGCGTTGCACAGGGGGTTAGCACAGATACGCAGTATTTT
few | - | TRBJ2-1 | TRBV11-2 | CASSSGSTYNEQFF | TGTGCCAGCAGTTCCGGGTCCACTTACAATGAGCAGTTCTTC
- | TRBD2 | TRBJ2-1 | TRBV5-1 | CASSQRGGGGNEQFF | TGCGCCAGCAGCCAACGGGGCGGGGGAGGAAATGAGCAGTTCTTC
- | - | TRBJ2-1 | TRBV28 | CASSLSQRKFF | TGTGCCAGCAGTTTATCCCAGAGGAAGTTCTTC